The 16 T cell receptor beta chains in this list originate from one sample, sequenced in a study of T cell responses to AZD1222 COVID-19 vaccine. Libraries were prepared by immunoSEQ multiplex PCR; TCRdb keeps only in-frame clonotypes and omits some of them. Counted here are 20,000 to 25,000 clones, approximately 90% occurring once; the ten biggest clones make up around 7.9%. The sample was peripheral blood, taken 28 days after the second AZD1222 dose. The receptors originated from an adult who received the AZD1222 COVID-19 vaccine.

This chain joins TRBV5-1 and TRBJ1-5; 10 bases are a match to TRBD1. This CDR3 contains 17 residues. V was pared by 3 bases and J by 4 bases, with 10 bases of the junction left unmatched. The germline gives CDR1 SGHRS, CDR2 YFSETQ. CDR3 nucleotides: TGCGCCAGCAGCTCAGGACAGGGGGGATCGGGAAATCAGCCCCAGCATTTT. It translates to CASSSGQGGSGNQPQHF. Full variable domain (missing parts from reference TRBV5-1 and TRBJ1-5): KAGVTQTPRYLIKTRGQQVTLSCSPISGHRSVSWYQQTPGQGLQFLFEYFSETQRNKGNFPGRFSGRQFSNSRSEMNVSTLELGDSALYLCASSSGQGGSGNQPQHFGDGTRLSIL.

The V call is TRBV6-5, the J call TRBJ1-2, with 7 bases lining up with TRBD1. This CDR3 spans 14 amino acids. CDR1 is MNHEY and CDR2 is SVGAGI in the germline V gene. V lost 6 bases and J lost 2; bases outside the gene matches: 6. CDR3 DNA: TGTGCCAGCAGCCTACAGGGGCCGAACTATGGCTACACCTTC. The encoded protein is CASSLQGPNYGYTF.

This clone appeared a few times. The chain has TRBV7-9 and TRBJ1-6; D is unresolved. The V and J ends lost 3 bases and 8 bases respectively, with 17 bases between them. Germline V lookup: CDR1 SEHNR, CDR2 FQNEAQ (reference sequence). The CDR3 contains 16 residues. The CDR3: CASSLSGDTGYSPLHF. DNA for the CDR3: TGTGCCAGCAGCTTGTCAGGTGACACGGGTTATTCACCCCTCCACTTT.

The chain is built from TRBV5-5 and TRBJ1-6; D gene uncertain. Germline V gene lookup returns CDR1 SGHKS and CDR2 YYEKEE (reference sequence). The V end was cut by 0 bases, the J end by 7 bases, with 14 bases between. This CDR3 is built from 16 residues. For the CDR3, the DNA is TGTGCCAGCAGCTTGGCCAGCTTCCGGGAAAATTCACCCCTCCACTTT. Translation: CASSLASFRENSPLHF.

CDR3: CASTHELAADYEQYF. The CDR3 DNA sequence: TGTGCCAGCACACATGAACTAGCGGCTGACTACGAGCAGTACTTC. V is TRBV2 and J is TRBJ2-7; TRBD2 matches at 8 bases. Unmatched junction bases numbered 11, after V lost 7 bases and J lost 3 bases. The CDR3 loop spans 15 amino acids. CDR1 and CDR2 (germline): SNHLY, FYNNEI.

The CDR3 loop reads CASSVRNQPQHF. CDR3 nucleotide sequence: TGTGCCAGCAGTGTCCGCAATCAGCCCCAGCATTTT. The chain carries TRBV12-3 or TRBV12-4 and TRBJ1-5, with D unclear. The length of the CDR3 is 12 residues. V lost 5 bases, J lost 2 bases, and 4 bases lay in between.

The chain is built from TRBV5-1 and TRBJ2-5; 7 nucleotides line up with TRBD2. Germline V lookup: CDR1 SGHRS, CDR2 YFSETQ. Losses at the gene ends were 4 bases for V and 2 bases for J; bases not matched to a gene: 2. The CDR3 spans 13 residues. The CDR3 DNA follows: TGCGCCAGCAGCGGGGGACTACAAGAGACCCAGTACTTC. Its translation: CASSGGLQETQYF.

The gene calls are TRBV28 and TRBJ1-4; D is unresolved. CDR3 length equals 15 residues. The V end lost 3 bases, the J end lost 7 bases, and 15 bases lay between the germline ends. The germline gives CDR1 MDHEN, CDR2 SYDVKM. CDR3 in DNA: TGTGCCAGCAGTTTGGCGACTAACTGGGGTGAAAAACTGTTTTTT. It translates to CASSLATNWGEKLFF.

The gene calls are TRBV5-1 and TRBJ1-3; no reliable D call. The CDR3 sequence is 14 residues long. V lost 4 bases and J 4 bases, leaving 12 bases between the germline ends. Per the germline V gene, CDR1 is SGHRS and CDR2 is YFSETQ. The CDR3 is CASSPGYGGNTIYF. The CDR3 coding sequence is TGCGCCAGCAGCCCCGGGTACGGGGGAAACACCATATATTTT.

V gene TRBV19 combines with J gene TRBJ2-3; D ambiguous. The CDR3 runs to 16 residues. Trimming left V 1 base short and J 2 bases short, with 13 bases between. The germline V gene has CDR1 LNHDA and CDR2 SQIVND (reference sequence). CDR3 residues: CASSIGTDVLTDTQYF. Here the CDR3 DNA reads TGTGCCAGTAGTATAGGGACCGACGTCCTCACAGATACGCAGTATTTT.

The chain links TRBV12-3 or TRBV12-4 to TRBJ2-3; D not resolved. V lost 3 bases, J lost 2 bases, and 6 bases lay in between. The CDR3 sequence is 13 residues long. The CDR3 loop is CASSFAHTDTQYF. The CDR3 DNA is TGTGCCAGCAGTTTCGCCCACACAGATACGCAGTATTTT.

The chain uses TRBV10-1 and TRBJ1-4; 7 nucleotides line up with TRBD1. The V gene end was trimmed by 6 bases and the J gene end by 4 bases; junction bases not matched to a gene: 8. The CDR3 loop spans 15 amino acids. Germline V CDR1 and CDR2: WNHNN, SYGVQD (reference sequence). This CDR3 reads CASSAGTADNEKLFF. The CDR3 DNA follows: TGCGCCAGCAGCGCCGGGACAGCCGATAATGAAAAACTGTTTTTT.

The rearrangement joins TRBV19 to TRBJ2-3; 8 bases fit TRBD1. Germline V CDR1 and CDR2: LNHDA, SQIVND (reference sequence). The ends lost 5 bases at V and 6 bases at J; junction bases unmatched: 4. The CDR3 is 13 amino acids. CDR3 DNA sequence: TGTGCCAGTAGTGGACAGGGAAGGGATACGCAGTATTTT. Translating gives CASSGQGRDTQYF.

This clone was detected once. V usage is TRBV2 and J usage is TRBJ1-1; D call uncertain. CDR3 length: 12 residues. CDR1 and CDR2 from the germline V gene are SNHLY and FYNNEI. Deletions cut 10 bases from V and 1 base from J, with 10 bases between. The CDR3 DNA is TGTGCCATTATGACTGCGAACACTGAAGCTTTCTTT. It codes for CAIMTANTEAFF. Drawing the rest from reference TRBV2 and TRBJ1-1, the complete variable domain is EPEVTQTPSHQVTQMGQEVILRCVPISNHLYFYWYRQILGQKVEFLVSFYNNEISEKSEIFDDQFSVERPDGSNFTLKIRSTKLEDSAMYFCAIMTANTEAFFGQGTRLTVV.

The J gene is TRBJ2-2, the V gene TRBV24-1, with D maybe TRBD2 (6 bases). Per the germline V gene, CDR1 is KGHDR and CDR2 is SFDVKD. Trimming left V 6 bases short and J 5 bases short, with 18 bases between. CDR3 length: 16 amino acids. The CDR3: CATSPGGGWRTGELFF. The CDR3 DNA reads as TGTGCCACCAGTCCTGGGGGAGGATGGAGAACCGGGGAGCTGTTTTTT.

The chain joins TRBV13 to TRBJ2-7, with 7 positions matching TRBD1. After removal of 5 bases from V and 6 bases from J, the junction contained 7 bases not matched to a gene. The CDR3 spans 13 residues. From germline, CDR1 is PRHDT and CDR2 FYEKMQ (reference sequence). Here the CDR3 reads CASSTGANSEQYF. CDR3 nucleotide sequence: TGTGCCAGCAGCACAGGGGCCAACTCCGAGCAGTACTTC.